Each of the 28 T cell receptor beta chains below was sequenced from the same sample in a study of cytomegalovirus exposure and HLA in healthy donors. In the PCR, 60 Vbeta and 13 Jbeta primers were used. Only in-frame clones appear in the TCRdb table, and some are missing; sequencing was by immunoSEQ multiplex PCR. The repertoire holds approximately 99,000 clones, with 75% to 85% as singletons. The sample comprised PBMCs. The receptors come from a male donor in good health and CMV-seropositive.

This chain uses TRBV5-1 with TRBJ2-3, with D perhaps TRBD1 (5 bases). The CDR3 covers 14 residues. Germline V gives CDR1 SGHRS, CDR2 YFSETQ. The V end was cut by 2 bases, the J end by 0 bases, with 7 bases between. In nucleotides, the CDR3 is TGCGCCAGCAGCTTCAGGGCGAGCACAGATACGCAGTATTTT. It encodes CASSFRASTDTQYF.

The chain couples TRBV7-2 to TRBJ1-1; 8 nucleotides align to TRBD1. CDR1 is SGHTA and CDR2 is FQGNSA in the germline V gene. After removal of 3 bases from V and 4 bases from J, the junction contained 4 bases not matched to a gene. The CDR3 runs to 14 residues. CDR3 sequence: CASSFTGGVTEAFF. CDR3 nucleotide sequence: TGTGCCAGCAGCTTCACAGGGGGGGTCACTGAAGCTTTCTTT. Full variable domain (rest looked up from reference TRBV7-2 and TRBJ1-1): GAGVSQSPSNKVTEKGKDVELRCDPISGHTALYWYRQSLGQGLEFLIYFQGNSAPDKSGLPSDRFSAERTGGSVSTLTIQRTQQEDSAVYLCASSFTGGVTEAFFGQGTRLTVV.

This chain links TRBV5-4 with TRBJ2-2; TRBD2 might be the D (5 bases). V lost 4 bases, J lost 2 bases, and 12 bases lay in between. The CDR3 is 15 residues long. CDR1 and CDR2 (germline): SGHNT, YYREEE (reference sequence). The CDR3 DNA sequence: TGTGCCAGCAGCCAAGGAGGTCTTAACACCGGGGAGCTGTTTTTT. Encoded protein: CASSQGGLNTGELFF. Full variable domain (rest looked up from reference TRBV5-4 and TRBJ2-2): ETGVTQSPTHLIKTRGQQVTLRCSSQSGHNTVSWYQQALGQGPQFIFQYYREEENGRGNFPPRFSGLQFPNYSSELNVNALELDDSALYLCASSQGGLNTGELFFGEGSRLTVL.

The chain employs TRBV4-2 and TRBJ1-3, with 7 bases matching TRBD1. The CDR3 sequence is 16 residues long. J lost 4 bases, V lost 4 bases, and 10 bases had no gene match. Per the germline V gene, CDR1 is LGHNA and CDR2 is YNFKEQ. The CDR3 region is CASSPYITGEGNTIYF. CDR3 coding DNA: TGTGCCAGCAGCCCCTACATCACAGGGGAGGGAAACACCATATATTTT.

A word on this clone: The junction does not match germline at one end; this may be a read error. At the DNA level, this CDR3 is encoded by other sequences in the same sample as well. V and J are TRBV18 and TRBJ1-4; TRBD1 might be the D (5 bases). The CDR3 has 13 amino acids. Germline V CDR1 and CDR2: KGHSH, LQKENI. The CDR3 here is CASSWGEGEKLFF. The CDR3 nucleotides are TGTGCCAGCTCTTGGGGGGAAGGAGAAAAGCTGTTTTTT.

The DNA for the CDR3 is TGTGCCAGTAGTATGGGACCGGGACTGAGCTCCTATAATTCACCCCTCCACTTT. It specifies CASSMGPGLSSYNSPLHF. V and J are TRBV19 and TRBJ1-6, with D possibly being TRBD1 (5 bases). The CDR3 sequence is 18 residues long. CDR1 and CDR2 from the germline V gene are LNHDA and SQIVND (reference sequence). V lost 3 bases and J lost 0, with 15 bases in between.

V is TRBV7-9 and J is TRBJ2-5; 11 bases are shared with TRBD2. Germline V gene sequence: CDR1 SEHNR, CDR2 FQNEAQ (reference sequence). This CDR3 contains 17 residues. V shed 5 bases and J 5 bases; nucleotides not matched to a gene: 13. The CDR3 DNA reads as TGTGCCAGCAGCGCTAGCGGGGGGCGACAGAGTTGGGAGACCCAGTACTTC. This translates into CASSASGGRQSWETQYF.

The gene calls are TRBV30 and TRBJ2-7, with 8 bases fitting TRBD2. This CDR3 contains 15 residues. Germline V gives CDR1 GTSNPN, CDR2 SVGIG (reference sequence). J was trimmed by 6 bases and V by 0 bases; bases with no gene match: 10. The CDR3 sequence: CAWSVGAGGPVEQYF. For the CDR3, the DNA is TGTGCCTGGAGTGTAGGGGCGGGGGGCCCCGTCGAGCAGTACTTC.

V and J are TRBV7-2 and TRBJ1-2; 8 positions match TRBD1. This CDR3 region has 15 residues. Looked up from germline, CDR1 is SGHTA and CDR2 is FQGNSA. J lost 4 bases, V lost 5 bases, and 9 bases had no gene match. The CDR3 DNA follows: TGTGCCAGCAGCCCTGACAGGGGTGAGGCCTATGGCTACACCTTC. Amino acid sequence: CASSPDRGEAYGYTF.

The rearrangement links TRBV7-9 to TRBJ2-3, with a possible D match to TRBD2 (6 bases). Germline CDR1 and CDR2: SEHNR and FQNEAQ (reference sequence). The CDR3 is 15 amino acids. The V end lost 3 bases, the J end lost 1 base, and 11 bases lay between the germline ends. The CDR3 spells CASSFLSGRTDTQYF. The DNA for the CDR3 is TGTGCCAGCAGCTTCCTTAGCGGCCGCACAGATACGCAGTATTTT.

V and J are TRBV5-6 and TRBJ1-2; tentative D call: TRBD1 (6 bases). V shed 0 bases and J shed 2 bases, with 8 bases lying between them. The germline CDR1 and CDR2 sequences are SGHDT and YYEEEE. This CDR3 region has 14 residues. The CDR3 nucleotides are TGTGCCAGCAGCTTGGGGGGGCCCAACTATGGCTACACCTTC. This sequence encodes CASSLGGPNYGYTF. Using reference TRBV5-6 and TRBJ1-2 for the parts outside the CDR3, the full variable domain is DAGVTQSPTHLIKTRGQQVTLRCSPKSGHDTVSWYQQALGQGPQFIFQYYEEEERQRGNFPDRFSGHQFPNYSSELNVNALLLGDSALYLCASSLGGPNYGYTFGSGTRLTVV.

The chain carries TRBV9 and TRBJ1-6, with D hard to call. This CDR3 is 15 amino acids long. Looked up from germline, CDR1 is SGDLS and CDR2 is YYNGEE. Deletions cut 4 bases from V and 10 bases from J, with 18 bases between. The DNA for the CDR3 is TGTGCCAGCAGCTTCCTACCGGGGTCGGGATCACCCCTCCACTTT. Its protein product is CASSFLPGSGSPLHF. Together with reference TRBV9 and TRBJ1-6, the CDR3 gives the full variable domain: DSGVTQTPKHLITATGQRVTLRCSPRSGDLSVYWYQQSLDQGLQFLIQYYNGEERAKGNILERFSAQQFPDLHSELNLSSLELGDSALYFCASSFLPGSGSPLHFGNGTRLTVT.

The CDR3 DNA reads as TGTGCCAGCAGCTTGAGACAGGACAGGGCTAGCAATGAAAAACTGTTTTTT. Its protein product is CASSLRQDRASNEKLFF. J is TRBJ1-4 and V is TRBV7-6; 8 bases align to TRBD1. With 3 bases clipped from V and 5 bases from J, the junction kept 11 bases outside the gene matches. Germline V lookup: CDR1 SGHVS, CDR2 FNYEAQ. The CDR3 has 17 amino acids.

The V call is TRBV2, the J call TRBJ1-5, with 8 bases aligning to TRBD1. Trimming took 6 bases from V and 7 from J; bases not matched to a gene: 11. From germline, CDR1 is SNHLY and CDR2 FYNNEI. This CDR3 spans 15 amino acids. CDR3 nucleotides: TGTGCCAGCAGCCAAGGACAGGGTTTTCTACAGCCCCAGCATTTT. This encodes CASSQGQGFLQPQHF. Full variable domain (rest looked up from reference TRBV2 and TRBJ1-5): EPEVTQTPSHQVTQMGQEVILRCVPISNHLYFYWYRQILGQKVEFLVSFYNNEISEKSEIFDDQFSVERPDGSNFTLKIRSTKLEDSAMYFCASSQGQGFLQPQHFGDGTRLSIL.

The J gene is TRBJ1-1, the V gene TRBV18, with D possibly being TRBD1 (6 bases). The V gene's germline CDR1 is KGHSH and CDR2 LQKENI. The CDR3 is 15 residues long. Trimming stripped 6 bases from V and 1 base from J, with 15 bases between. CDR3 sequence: CASSLERGQNTEAFF. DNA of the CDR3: TGTGCCAGCTCCTTAGAGCGGGGACAGAACACTGAAGCTTTCTTT.

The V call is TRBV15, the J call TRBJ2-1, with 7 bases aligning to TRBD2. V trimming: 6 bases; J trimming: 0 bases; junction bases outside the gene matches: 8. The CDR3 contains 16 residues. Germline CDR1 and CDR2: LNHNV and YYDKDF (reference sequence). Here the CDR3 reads CATRSWERGSYNEQFF. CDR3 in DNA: TGTGCCACCAGAAGTTGGGAGCGGGGCTCCTACAATGAGCAGTTCTTC.

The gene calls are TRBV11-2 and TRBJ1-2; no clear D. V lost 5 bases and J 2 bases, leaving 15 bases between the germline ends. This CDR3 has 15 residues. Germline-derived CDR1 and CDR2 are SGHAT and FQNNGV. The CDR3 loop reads CASSLHPGWNYGYTF. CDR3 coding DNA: TGTGCCAGCAGCCTACACCCCGGGTGGAACTATGGCTACACCTTC.

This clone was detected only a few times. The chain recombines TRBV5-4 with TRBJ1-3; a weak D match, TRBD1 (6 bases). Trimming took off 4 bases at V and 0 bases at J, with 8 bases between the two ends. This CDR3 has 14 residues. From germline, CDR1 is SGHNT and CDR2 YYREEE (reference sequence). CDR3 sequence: CASSPDSSGNTIYF. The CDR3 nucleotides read TGTGCCAGCAGCCCGGACAGCTCTGGAAACACCATATATTTT.

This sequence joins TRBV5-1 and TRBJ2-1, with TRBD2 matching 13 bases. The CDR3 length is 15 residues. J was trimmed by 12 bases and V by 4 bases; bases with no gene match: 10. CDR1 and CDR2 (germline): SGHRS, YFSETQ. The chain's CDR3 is CASSLLAGGPSGQFF. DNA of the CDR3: TGCGCCAGCAGCCTACTAGCGGGGGGGCCCAGCGGGCAGTTCTTC.

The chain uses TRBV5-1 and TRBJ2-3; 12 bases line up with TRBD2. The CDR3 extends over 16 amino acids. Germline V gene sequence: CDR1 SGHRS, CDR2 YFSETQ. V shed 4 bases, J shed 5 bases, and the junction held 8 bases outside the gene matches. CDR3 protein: CASSILAGGRGDTQYF. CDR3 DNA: TGCGCCAGCAGCATCCTAGCGGGGGGGCGTGGAGATACGCAGTATTTT.

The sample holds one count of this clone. This CDR3 is CASSYNGAGAQHF. The CDR3 region has the DNA TGTGCCAGCAGTTACAACGGGGCAGGGGCCCAGCATTTT. This sequence joins TRBV6-5 and TRBJ1-5; weak D call: TRBD1 (6 bases). The V and J ends lost 2 bases and 11 bases respectively, with 13 bases between them. Germline CDR1 reads MNHEY; CDR2 reads SVGAGI. CDR3 length: 13 amino acids.

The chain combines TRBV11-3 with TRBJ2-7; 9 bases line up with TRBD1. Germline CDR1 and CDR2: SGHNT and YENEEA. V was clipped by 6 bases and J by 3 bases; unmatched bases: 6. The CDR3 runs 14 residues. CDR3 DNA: TGTGCCAGCAGTAATTCGGGACAGGGCTACGAGCAGTACTTC. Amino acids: CASSNSGQGYEQYF.

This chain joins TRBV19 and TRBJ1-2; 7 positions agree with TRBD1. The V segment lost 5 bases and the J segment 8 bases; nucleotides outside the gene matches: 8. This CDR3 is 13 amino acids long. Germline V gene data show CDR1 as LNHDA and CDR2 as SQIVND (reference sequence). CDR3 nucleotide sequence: TGTGCCAGTAGTGTGACAGGGAGAACGGGCTACACCTTC. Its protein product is CASSVTGRTGYTF.

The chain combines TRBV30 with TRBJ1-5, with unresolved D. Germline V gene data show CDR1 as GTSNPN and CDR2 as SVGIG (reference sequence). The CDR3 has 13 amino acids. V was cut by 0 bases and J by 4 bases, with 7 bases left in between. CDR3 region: CAWSVQANQPQHF. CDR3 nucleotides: TGTGCCTGGAGTGTGCAGGCGAATCAGCCCCAGCATTTT.

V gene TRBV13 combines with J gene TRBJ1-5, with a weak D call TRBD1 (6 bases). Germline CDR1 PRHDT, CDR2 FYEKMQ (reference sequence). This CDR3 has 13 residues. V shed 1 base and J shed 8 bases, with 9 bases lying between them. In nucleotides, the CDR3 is TGTGCCAGCAGCTTAGTACCAGGGGAGCCCCAGCATTTT. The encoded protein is CASSLVPGEPQHF.

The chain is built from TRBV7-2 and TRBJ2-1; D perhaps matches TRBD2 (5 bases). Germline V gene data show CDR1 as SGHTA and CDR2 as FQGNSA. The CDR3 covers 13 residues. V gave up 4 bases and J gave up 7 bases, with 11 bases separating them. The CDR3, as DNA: TGTGCCAGCAGCTCAGAGTGGGAGAATGAGCAGTTCTTC. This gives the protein CASSSEWENEQFF.

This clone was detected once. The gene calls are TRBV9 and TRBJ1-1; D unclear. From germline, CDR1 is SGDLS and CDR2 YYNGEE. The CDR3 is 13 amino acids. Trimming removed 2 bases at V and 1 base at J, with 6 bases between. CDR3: CASSVGSNTEAFF. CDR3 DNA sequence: TGTGCCAGCAGCGTGGGCTCGAACACTGAAGCTTTCTTT.

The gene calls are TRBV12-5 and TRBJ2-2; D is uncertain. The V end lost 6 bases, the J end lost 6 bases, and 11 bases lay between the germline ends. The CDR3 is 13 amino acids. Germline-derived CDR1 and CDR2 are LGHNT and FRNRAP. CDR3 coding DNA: TGTGCTAGTGGGCCCCCTAGGCCCGGGGAGCTGTTTTTT. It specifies CASGPPRPGELFF.